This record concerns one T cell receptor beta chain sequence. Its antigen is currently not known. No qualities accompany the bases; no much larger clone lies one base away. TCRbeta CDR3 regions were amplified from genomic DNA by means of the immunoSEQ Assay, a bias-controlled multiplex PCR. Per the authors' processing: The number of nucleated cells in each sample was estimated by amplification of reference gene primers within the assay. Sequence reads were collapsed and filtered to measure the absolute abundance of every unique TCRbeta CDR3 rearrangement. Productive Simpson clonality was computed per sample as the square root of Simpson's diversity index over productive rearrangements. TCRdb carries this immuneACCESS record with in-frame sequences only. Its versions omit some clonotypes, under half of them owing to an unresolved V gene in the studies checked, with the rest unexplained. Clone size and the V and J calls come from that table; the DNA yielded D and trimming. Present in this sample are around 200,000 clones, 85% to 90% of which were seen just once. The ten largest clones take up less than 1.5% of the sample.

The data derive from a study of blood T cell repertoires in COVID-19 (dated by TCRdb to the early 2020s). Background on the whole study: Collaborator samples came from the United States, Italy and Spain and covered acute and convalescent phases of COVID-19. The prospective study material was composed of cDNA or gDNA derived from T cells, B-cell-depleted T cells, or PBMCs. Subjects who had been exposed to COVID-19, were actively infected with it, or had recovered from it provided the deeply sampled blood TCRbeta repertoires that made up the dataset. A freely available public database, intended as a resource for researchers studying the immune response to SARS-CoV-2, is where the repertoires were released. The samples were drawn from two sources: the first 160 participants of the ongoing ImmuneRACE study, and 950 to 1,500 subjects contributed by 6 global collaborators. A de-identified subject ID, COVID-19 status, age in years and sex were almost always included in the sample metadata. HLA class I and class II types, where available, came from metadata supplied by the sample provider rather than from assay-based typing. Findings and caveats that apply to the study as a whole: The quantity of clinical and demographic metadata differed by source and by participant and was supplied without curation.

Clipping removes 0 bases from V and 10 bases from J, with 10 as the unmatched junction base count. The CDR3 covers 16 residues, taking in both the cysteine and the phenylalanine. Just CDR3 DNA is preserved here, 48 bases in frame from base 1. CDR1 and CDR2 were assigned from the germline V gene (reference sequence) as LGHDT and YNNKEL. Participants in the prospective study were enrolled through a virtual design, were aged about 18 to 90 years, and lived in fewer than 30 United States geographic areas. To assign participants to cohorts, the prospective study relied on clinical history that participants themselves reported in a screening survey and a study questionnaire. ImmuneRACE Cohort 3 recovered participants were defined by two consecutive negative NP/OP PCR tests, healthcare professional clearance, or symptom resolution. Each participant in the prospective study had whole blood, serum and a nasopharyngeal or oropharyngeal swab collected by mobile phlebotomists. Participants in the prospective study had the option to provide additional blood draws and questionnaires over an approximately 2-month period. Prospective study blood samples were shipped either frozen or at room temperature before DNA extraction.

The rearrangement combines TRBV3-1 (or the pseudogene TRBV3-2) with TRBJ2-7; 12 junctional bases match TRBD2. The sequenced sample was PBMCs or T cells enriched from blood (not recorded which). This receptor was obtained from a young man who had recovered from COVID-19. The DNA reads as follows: TGTGCCAGCAGCCAAGATGAGCCGGGACTAGCGGGCCGTCAGTACTTC. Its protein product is CASSQDEPGLAGRQYF.